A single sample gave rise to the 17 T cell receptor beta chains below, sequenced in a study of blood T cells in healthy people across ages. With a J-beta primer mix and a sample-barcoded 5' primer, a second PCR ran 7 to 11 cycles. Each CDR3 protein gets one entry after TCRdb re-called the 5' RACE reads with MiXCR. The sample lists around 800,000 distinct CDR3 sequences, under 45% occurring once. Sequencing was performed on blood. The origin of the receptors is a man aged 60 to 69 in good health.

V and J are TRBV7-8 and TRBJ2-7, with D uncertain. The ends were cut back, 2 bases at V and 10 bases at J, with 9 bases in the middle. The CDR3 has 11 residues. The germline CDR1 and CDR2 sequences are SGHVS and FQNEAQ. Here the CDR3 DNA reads TGTGCCAGCAGCTTAATAGAGGCCCAGTACTTC. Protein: CASSLIEAQYF.

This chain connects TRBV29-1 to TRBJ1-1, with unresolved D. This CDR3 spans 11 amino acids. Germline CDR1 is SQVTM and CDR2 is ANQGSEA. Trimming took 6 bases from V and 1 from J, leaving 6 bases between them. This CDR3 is CSVVPNTEAFF. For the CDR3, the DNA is TGCAGCGTGGTTCCGAACACTGAAGCTTTCTTT.

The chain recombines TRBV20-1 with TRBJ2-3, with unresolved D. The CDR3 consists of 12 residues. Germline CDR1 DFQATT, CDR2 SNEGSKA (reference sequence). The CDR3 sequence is CTALRSTDTQYF. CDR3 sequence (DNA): TGCACCGCGCTGCGGAGCACAGATACGCAGTATTTT.

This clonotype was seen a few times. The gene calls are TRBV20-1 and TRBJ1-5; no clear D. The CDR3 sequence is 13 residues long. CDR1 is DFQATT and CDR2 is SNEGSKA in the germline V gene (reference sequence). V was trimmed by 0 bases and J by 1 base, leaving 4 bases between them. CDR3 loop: CSAREHSNQPQHF. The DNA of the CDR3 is TGCAGTGCTAGAGAACACAGCAATCAGCCCCAGCATTTT.

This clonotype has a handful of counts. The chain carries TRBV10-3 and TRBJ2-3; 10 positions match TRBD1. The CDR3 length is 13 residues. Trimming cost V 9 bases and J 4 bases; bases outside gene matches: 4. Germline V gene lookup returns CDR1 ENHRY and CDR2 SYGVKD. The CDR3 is CAIGTGDPDTQYF. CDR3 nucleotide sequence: TGTGCCATAGGGACAGGGGATCCAGATACGCAGTATTTT.

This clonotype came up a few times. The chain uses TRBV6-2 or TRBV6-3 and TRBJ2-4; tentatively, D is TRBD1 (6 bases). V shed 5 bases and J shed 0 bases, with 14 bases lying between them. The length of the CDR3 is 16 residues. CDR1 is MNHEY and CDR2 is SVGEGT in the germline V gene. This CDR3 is CASSKTGELAKNIQYF. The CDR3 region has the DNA TGTGCCAGCAGTAAGACAGGCGAACTAGCCAAAAACATTCAGTACTTC.

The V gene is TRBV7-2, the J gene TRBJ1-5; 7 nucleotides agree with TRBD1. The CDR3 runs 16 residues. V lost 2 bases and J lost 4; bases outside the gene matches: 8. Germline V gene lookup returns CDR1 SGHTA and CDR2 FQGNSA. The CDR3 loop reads CASSLRGQSPNQPQHF. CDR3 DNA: TGTGCCAGCAGCTTAAGGGGACAGTCTCCGAATCAGCCCCAGCATTTT.

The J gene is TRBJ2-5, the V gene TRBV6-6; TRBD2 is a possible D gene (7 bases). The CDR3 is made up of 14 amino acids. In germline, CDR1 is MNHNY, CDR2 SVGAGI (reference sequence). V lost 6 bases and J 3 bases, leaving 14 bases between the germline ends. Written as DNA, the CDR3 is TGTGCCAGCAGGCGGGGGCCGTCGGAAGAGACCCAGTACTTC. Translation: CASRRGPSEETQYF.

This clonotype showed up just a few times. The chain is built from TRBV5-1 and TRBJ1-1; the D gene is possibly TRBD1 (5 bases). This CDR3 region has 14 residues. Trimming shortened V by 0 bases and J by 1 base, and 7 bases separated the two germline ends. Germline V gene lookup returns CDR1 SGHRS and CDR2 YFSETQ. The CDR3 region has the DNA TGCGCCAGCAGCTTGGAAGGGGAGAACACTGAAGCTTTCTTT. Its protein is CASSLEGENTEAFF.

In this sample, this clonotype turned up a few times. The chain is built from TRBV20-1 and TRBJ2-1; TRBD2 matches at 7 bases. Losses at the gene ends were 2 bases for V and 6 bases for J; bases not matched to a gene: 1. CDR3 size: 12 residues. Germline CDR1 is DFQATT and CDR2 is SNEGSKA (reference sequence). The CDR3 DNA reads TGCAGTGCTAGATGGGAGGGCAATGAGCAGTTCTTC. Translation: CSARWEGNEQFF.

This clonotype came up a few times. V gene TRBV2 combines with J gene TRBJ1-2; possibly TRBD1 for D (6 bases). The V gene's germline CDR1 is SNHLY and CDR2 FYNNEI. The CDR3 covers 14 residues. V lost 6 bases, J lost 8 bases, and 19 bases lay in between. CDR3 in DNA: TGTGCCAGCAGGACAGGATCGACGTCGTTCGGCTACACCTTC. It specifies CASRTGSTSFGYTF.

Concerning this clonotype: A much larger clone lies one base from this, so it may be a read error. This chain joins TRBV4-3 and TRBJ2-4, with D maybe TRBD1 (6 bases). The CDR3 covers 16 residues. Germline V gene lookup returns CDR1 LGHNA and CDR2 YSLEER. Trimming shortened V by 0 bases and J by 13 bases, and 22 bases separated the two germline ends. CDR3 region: CASSQEHRDTAYGQYF. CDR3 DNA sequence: TGCGCCAGCAGCCAAGAGCACCGGGACACCGCCTACGGGCAGTACTTC.

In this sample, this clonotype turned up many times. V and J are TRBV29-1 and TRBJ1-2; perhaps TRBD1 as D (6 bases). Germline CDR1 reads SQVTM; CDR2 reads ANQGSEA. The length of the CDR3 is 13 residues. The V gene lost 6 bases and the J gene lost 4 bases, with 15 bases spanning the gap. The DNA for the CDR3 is TGCAGCGTAAGACGGACAGTCGGCTATGGCTACACCTTC. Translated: CSVRRTVGYGYTF.

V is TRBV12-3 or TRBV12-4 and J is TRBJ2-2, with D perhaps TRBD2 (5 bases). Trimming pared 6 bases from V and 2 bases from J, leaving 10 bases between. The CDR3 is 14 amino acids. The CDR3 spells CASRAAGNTGELFF. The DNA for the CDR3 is TGTGCCAGCAGAGCGGCCGGTAACACCGGGGAGCTGTTTTTT.

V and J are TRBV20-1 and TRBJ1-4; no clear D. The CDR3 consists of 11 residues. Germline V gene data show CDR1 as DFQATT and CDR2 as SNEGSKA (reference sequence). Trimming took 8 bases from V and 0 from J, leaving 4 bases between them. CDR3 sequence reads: CSWATNEKLFF. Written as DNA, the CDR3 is TGCAGTTGGGCAACTAATGAAAAACTGTTTTTT.

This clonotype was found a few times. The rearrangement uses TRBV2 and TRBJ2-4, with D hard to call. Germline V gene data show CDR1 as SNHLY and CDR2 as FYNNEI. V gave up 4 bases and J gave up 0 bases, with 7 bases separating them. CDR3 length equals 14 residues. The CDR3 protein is CASSVSRAKNIQYF. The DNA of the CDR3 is TGTGCCAGCAGTGTCTCCAGAGCCAAAAACATTCAGTACTTC.

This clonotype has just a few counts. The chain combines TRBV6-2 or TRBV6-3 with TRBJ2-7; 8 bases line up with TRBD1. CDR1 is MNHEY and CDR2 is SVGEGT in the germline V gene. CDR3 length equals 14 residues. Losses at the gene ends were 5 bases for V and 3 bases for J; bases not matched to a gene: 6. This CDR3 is CASSGQGQNYEQYF. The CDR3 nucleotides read TGTGCCAGCAGTGGACAGGGACAAAACTACGAGCAGTACTTC.